Listed here are 23 T cell receptor beta chains from one sample, sequenced in a study of cytomegalovirus exposure and HLA in healthy donors. Clones were read by immunoSEQ multiplex PCR, and TCRdb kept only the in-frame ones, dropping some. In the table there are around 61,000 clones, roughly 92% of which are singletons. Sample: PBMCs. The receptors were sampled from a man younger than 30 in good health and CMV-seronegative.

This sequence joins TRBV5-4 and TRBJ2-2, with D hard to call. Trimming left V 2 bases short and J 1 base short, with 9 bases between. The germline V gene encodes CDR1 SGHNT and CDR2 YYREEE (reference sequence). The CDR3 consists of 15 residues. The CDR3 DNA follows: TGTGCCAGCAGCTTCCCGACGGGGAACACCGGGGAGCTGTTTTTT. The encoded protein is CASSFPTGNTGELFF.

The chain is built from TRBV27 and TRBJ2-2; D gene uncertain. From germline, CDR1 is MNHEY and CDR2 SMNVEV (reference sequence). V was shortened by 2 bases and J by 6 bases, with 4 bases between the two germline ends. This CDR3 has 12 amino acids. The CDR3 region is CASSLRAGELFF. CDR3 coding DNA: TGTGCCAGCAGTTTACGTGCCGGGGAGCTGTTTTTT.

This clone was counted a single time. The chain links TRBV5-4 to TRBJ2-1; D is uncertain. CDR3 length: 11 amino acids. V dropped 1 base and J dropped 8 bases, with 4 bases sitting between them. Germline CDR1 reads SGHNT; CDR2 reads YYREEE (reference sequence). CDR3 sequence: CASSLYDEQFF. The CDR3 DNA sequence: TGTGCCAGCAGCTTGTATGATGAGCAGTTCTTC.

CDR3 region: CASSLKGGVEAFF. CDR3 nucleotides: TGTGCCAGCAGCCTAAAGGGGGGGGTCGAAGCTTTCTTT. The chain carries TRBV6-1 and TRBJ1-1, with a possible D match to TRBD1 (6 bases). The V and J ends lost 6 bases and 8 bases respectively, with 16 bases between them. The CDR3 extends over 13 amino acids. Germline V gene lookup returns CDR1 MNHNS and CDR2 SASEGT.

V gene TRBV15 combines with J gene TRBJ2-7; D perhaps matches TRBD2 (6 bases). The CDR3 totals 17 residues. Germline V gene sequence: CDR1 LNHNV, CDR2 YYDKDF (reference sequence). Trimming removed 0 bases from V and 7 bases from J, with 22 bases in between. The CDR3 is CATSRDSSRRAGSEQYF. Written as DNA, the CDR3 is TGTGCCACCAGCAGAGATTCTTCCCGGAGGGCCGGTTCAGAGCAGTACTTC.

J is TRBJ2-5 and V is TRBV5-4, with 8 bases matching TRBD1. Trimming took 4 bases from V and 5 from J; bases not matched to a gene: 4. Germline values: CDR1 SGHNT, CDR2 YYREEE (reference sequence). The CDR3 contains 13 residues. CDR3 residues: CASSEDRAETQYF. The CDR3 nucleotides read TGTGCCAGCAGCGAGGACAGGGCGGAGACCCAGTACTTC.

This clone appeared a few times. The chain uses TRBV11-2 and TRBJ1-1; D possibly corresponds to TRBD1 (6 bases). Germline V lookup: CDR1 SGHAT, CDR2 FQNNGV. The CDR3 totals 14 residues. V dropped 5 bases and J dropped 1 base, with 11 bases sitting between them. The DNA of the CDR3 is TGTGCCAGCAGCACTCCGGGACAGAACACTGAAGCTTTCTTT. As protein: CASSTPGQNTEAFF.

This chain links TRBV5-1 with TRBJ2-2, with TRBD1 matching 7 bases. The CDR3 consists of 16 residues. CDR1 and CDR2 from the germline V gene are SGHRS and YFSETQ. After removal of 4 bases from V and 1 base from J, the junction contained 7 bases not matched to a gene. The CDR3: CASSGQTGVNTGELFF. In nucleotides, the CDR3 is TGCGCCAGCAGCGGCCAAACAGGGGTGAACACCGGGGAGCTGTTTTTT.

This clone was recorded only once. The rearrangement links TRBV19 to TRBJ2-2; D is perhaps TRBD2 (6 bases). V lost 3 bases and J lost 5, with 19 bases in between. The V gene's germline CDR1 is LNHDA and CDR2 SQIVND (reference sequence). The CDR3 length is 17 residues. The CDR3 sequence is CASSIWPGRTMTGELFF. The CDR3 DNA follows: TGTGCCAGTAGTATTTGGCCGGGACGGACTATGACCGGGGAGCTGTTTTTT.

The rearrangement joins TRBV2 to TRBJ1-2, with TRBD1 matching 9 bases. The CDR3 spans 16 residues. CDR1 is SNHLY, CDR2 FYNNEI, per germline. With 3 bases clipped from V and 5 bases from J, the junction kept 10 bases outside the gene matches. The CDR3 spells CASSDPGQGPSYGYTF. The DNA for the CDR3 is TGTGCCAGCAGTGATCCGGGACAGGGTCCTTCTTATGGCTACACCTTC.

The CDR3 protein is CASSMSGQDYYEQYF. The CDR3 DNA reads TGTGCCAGTAGTATGTCGGGACAGGACTACTACGAGCAGTACTTC. V usage is TRBV19 and J usage is TRBJ2-7, with 8 bases aligning to TRBD1. The CDR3 runs to 15 residues. Germline V gene lookup returns CDR1 LNHDA and CDR2 SQIVND (reference sequence). V gave up 3 bases and J gave up 3 bases; unmatched junction bases: 7. The full variable domain, with the rest looked up from reference TRBV19 and TRBJ2-7, is DGGITQSPKYLFRKEGQNVTLSCEQNLNHDAMYWYRQDPGQGLRLIYYSQIVNDFQKGDIAEGYSVSREKKESFPLTVTSAQKNPTAFYLCASSMSGQDYYEQYFGPGTRLTVT.

V gene TRBV10-3 combines with J gene TRBJ2-6; 10 bases match TRBD2. The germline CDR1 and CDR2 sequences are ENHRY and SYGVKD. The CDR3 covers 18 residues. The junction had 11 bases not matched to a gene; V was cut back by 7 bases and J by 2 bases. The CDR3 DNA reads as TGTGCCATCACCGAAGGTCGGCTAGCGGGAGCTGGGGCCAACGTCCTGACTTTC. This gives the protein CAITEGRLAGAGANVLTF.

The rearrangement uses TRBV7-2 and TRBJ2-7, with D possibly being TRBD2 (5 bases). Germline CDR1 is SGHTA and CDR2 is FQGNSA. CDR3 length equals 15 residues. V lost 5 bases to trimming and J lost 1 base, with 15 bases between them. CDR3 sequence reads: CASSLLASGSYEQYF. As DNA, the CDR3 is TGTGCCAGCAGCCTCCTCGCGTCGGGGTCCTACGAGCAGTACTTC. The full variable domain, completed using reference TRBV7-2 and TRBJ2-7, is GAGVSQSPSNKVTEKGKDVELRCDPISGHTALYWYRQSLGQGLEFLIYFQGNSAPDKSGLPSDRFSAERTGGSVSTLTIQRTQQEDSAVYLCASSLLASGSYEQYFGPGTRLTVT.

This chain uses TRBV7-2 with TRBJ2-7; 8 bases fit TRBD1. The length of the CDR3 is 16 residues. Germline CDR1 and CDR2: SGHTA and FQGNSA. Trimming removed 5 bases from V and 4 bases from J; junction bases left unmatched: 13. This chain's CDR3 is CASSPRQGAPGYEQYF. The CDR3 DNA follows: TGTGCCAGCAGCCCCAGGCAGGGGGCGCCGGGATACGAGCAGTACTTC. Together with reference TRBV7-2 and TRBJ2-7, the CDR3 gives the full variable domain: GAGVSQSPSNKVTEKGKDVELRCDPISGHTALYWYRQSLGQGLEFLIYFQGNSAPDKSGLPSDRFSAERTGGSVSTLTIQRTQQEDSAVYLCASSPRQGAPGYEQYFGPGTRLTVT.

The V gene is TRBV19, the J gene TRBJ2-7; 10 bases line up with TRBD2. Germline V gene data show CDR1 as LNHDA and CDR2 as SQIVND (reference sequence). The CDR3 is 15 amino acids. Germline trimming cut 3 bases from V and 5 bases from J; bases unmatched to any gene: 7. The DNA of the CDR3 is TGTGCCAGTAGTATCTTGGCTAGCGGGAGAAACGAGCAGTACTTC. Amino acid sequence: CASSILASGRNEQYF.

There are a few counts of this clone. This chain links TRBV28 with TRBJ2-1; TRBD1 matches 11 bases. V lost 5 bases, J lost 5 bases, and 5 bases stayed unmatched. This CDR3 spans 15 amino acids. CDR1 and CDR2 from the germline V gene are MDHEN and SYDVKM. CDR3 DNA: TGTGCCAGCAGTCTTCCGGGACAGGGGGACAATGAGCAGTTCTTC. This translates into CASSLPGQGDNEQFF.

This rearrangement joins TRBV28 to TRBJ2-7; 7 bases agree with TRBD2. CDR1 and CDR2 (germline): MDHEN, SYDVKM. V was clipped by 2 bases and J by 0 bases; unmatched bases: 13. The CDR3 covers 18 residues. As DNA, the CDR3 is TGTGCCAGCAGTTTAAACCAGGCTTGGGGGGGACGCTCCTACGAGCAGTACTTC. Translation: CASSLNQAWGGRSYEQYF.

The V gene is TRBV11-2, the J gene TRBJ2-7, with unresolved D. From germline, CDR1 is SGHAT and CDR2 FQNNGV. The CDR3 extends over 12 amino acids. Trimming took off 4 bases at V and 3 bases at J, with 7 bases between the two ends. This CDR3 is CASSWRGYEQYF. The CDR3 DNA sequence: TGTGCCAGCAGCTGGCGCGGCTACGAGCAGTACTTC.

The chain carries TRBV11-2 and TRBJ2-7; D perhaps matches TRBD1 (6 bases). The CDR3 is 15 amino acids. Germline V lookup: CDR1 SGHAT, CDR2 FQNNGV. Trimming shortened V by 5 bases and J by 2 bases, and 16 bases separated the two germline ends. The CDR3 bases are TGTGCCAGCAGCCCAGATGAACAGGGACCCTACGAGCAGTACTTC. Residues: CASSPDEQGPYEQYF.

This chain connects TRBV27 to TRBJ2-7; tentative D call: TRBD1 (5 bases). The CDR3 has 13 amino acids. With 6 bases removed from V and 3 bases from J, the gap between germline ends came to 12 bases. The germline gives CDR1 MNHEY, CDR2 SMNVEV (reference sequence). CDR3 in DNA: TGTGCCAGCAGACCCTCAGGGATCTACGAGCAGTACTTC. Residues: CASRPSGIYEQYF.

This chain uses TRBV7-9 with TRBJ2-7; TRBD1 might be the D (5 bases). The CDR3 has 18 residues. CDR1 is SEHNR, CDR2 FQNEAQ, per germline (reference sequence). Deletions cut 6 bases from V and 1 base from J, with 25 bases between. Here the CDR3 DNA reads TGTGCCAGCAGACCCCCGGCCTTGTCGAGACAGCTTTCCTACGAGCAGTACTTC. Translation gives CASRPPALSRQLSYEQYF.

This chain connects TRBV10-2 to TRBJ2-7, with D unresolved. Trimming took 3 bases from V and 1 from J, leaving 4 bases between them. The CDR3 extends over 12 amino acids. CDR1 and CDR2 from the germline V gene are WSHSY and SAAADI. The CDR3 DNA reads as TGCGCCAGCAGTGACAGATCCTACGAGCAGTACTTC. It encodes CASSDRSYEQYF.

V usage is TRBV15 and J usage is TRBJ2-3; 11 bases line up with TRBD2. The CDR3 runs to 13 residues. Trimming removed 9 bases from V and 3 bases from J; junction bases left unmatched: 2. Germline V gene lookup returns CDR1 LNHNV and CDR2 YYDKDF (reference sequence). The CDR3 reads CATRTSGTDTQYF. The CDR3 DNA reads TGTGCCACAAGGACTAGCGGGACAGATACGCAGTATTTT.